This record covers a single T cell receptor (beta chain). Original handling: Amplification from reference gene primers served as the basis for estimated nucleated cell counts. This table comes from immunoSEQ multiplex PCR, and its TCRdb copy is limited to in-frame clones, with some not included. For V, J and clone size, that table is used; D and trimming come from the DNA. This table has roughly 380,000 clones, roughly 87% appearing once. The entry originates in a study of blood T cell repertoires in COVID-19. Germline CDR1 is MNHEY and CDR2 is SMNVEV (reference sequence). The CDR3 extends over 16 amino acids. Trimming took 5 bases from V and 4 from J; bases not matched to a gene: 9.

The TCR sequence derives from a woman between 25 and 40 years old who had recovered from COVID-19. The source material was PBMCs or T cells enriched from blood (not recorded which). The V and J genes are TRBV27 and TRBJ2-3, with 10 bases lining up with TRBD2. The CDR3 loop is CASSPMIAGGADTQYF. In DNA form, the CDR3 reads TGTGCCAGCAGTCCCATGATAGCGGGAGGAGCAGATACGCAGTATTTT.